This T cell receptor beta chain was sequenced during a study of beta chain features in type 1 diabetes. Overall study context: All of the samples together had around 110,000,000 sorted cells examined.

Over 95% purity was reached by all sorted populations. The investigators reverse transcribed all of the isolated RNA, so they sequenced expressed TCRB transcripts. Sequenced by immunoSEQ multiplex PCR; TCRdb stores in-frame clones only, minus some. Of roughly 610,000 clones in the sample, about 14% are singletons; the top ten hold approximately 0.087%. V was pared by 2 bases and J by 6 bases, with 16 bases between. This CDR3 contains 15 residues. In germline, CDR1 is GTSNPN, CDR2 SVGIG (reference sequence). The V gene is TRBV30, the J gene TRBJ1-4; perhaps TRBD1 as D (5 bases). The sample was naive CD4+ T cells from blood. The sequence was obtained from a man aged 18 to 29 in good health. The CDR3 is CAWSFQAGRDEKLFF. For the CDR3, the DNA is TGTGCCTGGAGTTTTCAGGCAGGGCGGGATGAAAAACTGTTTTTT.